These 30 T cell receptor beta chains originate from one sample sequenced in a study of human T cells and chemical hapten exposure. Time point defined: pre-sensitization, week 0. Treatment denoted: therapeutic diphenylcyclopropenone sensitization with weekly scalp DPC. TCRdb analysed the RACE reads with MiXCR anew, one entry per CDR3 protein. The repertoire has around 57,000 distinct CDR3 sequences, approximately 10% of them found once; the top ten carry roughly 4%. This specimen consisted of whole blood, obtained in connection with sensitization to the hapten diphenylcyclopropenone (DPC). The receptors stem from a woman aged 40 to 55 with alopecia areata. Some clones in this sample may be carry-over from other donors' samples.

In its sample, this clonotype was seen a few times. The chain uses TRBV23-1 and TRBJ1-5, with a tentative D call TRBD1 (5 bases). TRBV23-1 is identified as an open reading frame with a role that is uncertain. The CDR3 length is 16 residues. V lost 0 bases, J lost 6 bases, and 15 bases lay in between. CDR3: CASSQSGRVVRQPQHF. The CDR3 nucleotides are TGCGCCAGCAGTCAATCAGGCAGGGTAGTCCGTCAGCCCCAGCATTTT.

V usage is TRBV5-4 and J usage is TRBJ2-7, with 10 nucleotides matching TRBD1. CDR1 SGHNT and CDR2 YYREEE come from the germline V gene (reference sequence). The V gene end was trimmed by 2 bases and the J gene end by 6 bases; junction bases not matched to a gene: 2. This CDR3 is 13 amino acids long. The CDR3 loop is CASSLDRGREQYF. CDR3 bases: TGTGCCAGCAGCTTAGACAGGGGGCGCGAGCAGTACTTC.

A remark on this clonotype: Sequence at one end of the junction differs from germline and may be a read error. The chain combines TRBV9 with TRBJ2-3; D possibly corresponds to TRBD2 (5 bases). The germline gives CDR1 SGDLS, CDR2 YYNGEE. This CDR3 region has 13 residues. Written as DNA, the CDR3 is TGTGCCAGTAGCGAAAAAGCCACAGATACGCAGTATTTT. This sequence encodes CASSEKATDTQYF. Full variable domain (missing parts from reference TRBV9 and TRBJ2-3): DSGVTQTPKHLITATGQRVTLRCSPRSGDLSVYWYQQSLDQGLQFLIQYYNGEERAKGNILERFSAQQFPDLHSELNLSSLELGDSALYFCASSEKATDTQYFGPGTRLTVL.

V gene TRBV5-6 combines with J gene TRBJ2-3, with D perhaps TRBD1 (6 bases). Germline V CDR1 and CDR2: SGHDT, YYEEEE. Trimming shortened V by 2 bases and J by 4 bases, and 17 bases separated the two germline ends. This CDR3 region has 16 residues. Here the CDR3 reads CASSLGPSTGSDTQYF. For the CDR3, the DNA is TGTGCCAGCAGCTTAGGGCCGTCTACAGGGTCAGATACGCAGTATTTT.

This chain uses TRBV6-5 with TRBJ2-1; D possibly corresponds to TRBD2 (7 bases). The CDR3 loop spans 14 amino acids. The germline V gene has CDR1 MNHEY and CDR2 SVGAGI. Trimming shortened V by 7 bases and J by 7 bases, and 17 bases separated the two germline ends. In DNA form, the CDR3 reads TGTGCCAGCATGAGGAGGGGGGGCGGGAATGAGCAGTTCTTC. Amino acids: CASMRRGGGNEQFF.

This chain links TRBV9 with TRBJ2-3, with 7 bases fitting TRBD2. This CDR3 has 17 amino acids. V lost 4 bases, J lost 5 bases, and 16 bases stayed unmatched. Germline V gene lookup returns CDR1 SGDLS and CDR2 YYNGEE. CDR3 sequence: CASSFRGSSGEGDTQYF. CDR3 coding DNA: TGTGCCAGCAGCTTCCGCGGTTCCAGCGGGGAAGGAGATACGCAGTATTTT.

V usage is TRBV11-2 and J usage is TRBJ2-3, with D possibly being TRBD2 (7 bases). The CDR3 runs 16 residues. Trimming stripped 6 bases from V and 2 bases from J, with 18 bases between. Germline lookup yields CDR1 SGHAT and CDR2 FQNNGV. CDR3 amino acids: CASRGQLRGHTDTQYF. DNA of the CDR3: TGTGCCAGCAGAGGCCAGTTGCGGGGGCACACAGATACGCAGTATTTT. The complete variable domain, with remaining parts taken from reference TRBV11-2 and TRBJ2-3, reads EAGVAQSPRYKIIEKRQSVAFWCNPISGHATLYWYQQILGQGPKLLIQFQNNGVVDDSQLPKDRFSAERLKGVDSTLKIQPAKLEDSAVYLCASRGQLRGHTDTQYFGPGTRLTVL.

The CDR3 region is CSAGTLDYEQYF. CDR3 sequence (DNA): TGCAGTGCTGGGACTCTTGACTACGAGCAGTACTTC. The rearrangement links TRBV20-1 to TRBJ2-7, with a weak D call TRBD2 (6 bases). The V gene lost 5 bases and the J gene lost 3 bases, with 11 bases spanning the gap. CDR1 DFQATT and CDR2 SNEGSKA come from the germline V gene (reference sequence). This CDR3 contains 12 residues.

This clonotype was detected only a few times. This chain uses TRBV23-1 with TRBJ2-7, with D perhaps assigned TRBD1 or TRBD2 (5 bases each). TRBV23-1 is given ORF status, its function remaining uncertain. Trimming took off 3 bases at V and 1 base at J, with 25 bases between the two ends. The CDR3 has 19 residues. Here the CDR3 reads CASSHHRGGTGTGSYEQYF. The CDR3 DNA follows: TGCGCCAGCAGTCATCACCGCGGAGGCACCGGGACGGGATCCTACGAGCAGTACTTC.

The table lists this clonotype with many counts. The CDR3 DNA reads as TGTGCCAGCAGCTCCGCCCCGTATGGGTCATTGGGTGAGCAGTACTTC. Its translation: CASSSAPYGSLGEQYF. This chain uses TRBV7-9 with TRBJ2-7; no definite D call. This CDR3 has 16 residues. The ends were cut back, 4 bases at V and 7 bases at J, with 23 bases in the middle. Germline-derived CDR1 and CDR2 are SEHNR and FQNEAQ (reference sequence).

The table lists this clonotype with a few counts. The CDR3 loop is CASRRQGTENTIYF. CDR3 DNA: TGTGCCAGCAGACGACAGGGGACTGAAAACACCATATATTTT. This chain connects TRBV6-2 or TRBV6-3 to TRBJ1-3, with TRBD1 matching 8 bases. CDR3 length: 14 amino acids. After removal of 6 bases from V and 6 bases from J, the junction contained 7 bases not matched to a gene. Germline CDR1 is MNHEY and CDR2 is SVGEGT.

This clonotype was counted only a few times. This rearrangement joins TRBV6-2 or TRBV6-3 to TRBJ2-1; D may be TRBD1 (5 bases). The CDR3 contains 15 residues. Trimming left V 2 bases short and J 3 bases short, with 11 bases between. From germline, CDR1 is MNHEY and CDR2 SVGEGT. The CDR3 is CASSYRGIFYNEQFF. The DNA for the CDR3 is TGTGCCAGCAGTTACAGGGGTATCTTCTACAATGAGCAGTTCTTC.

This clonotype was counted a few times. J is TRBJ2-2 and V is TRBV5-5; 7 positions match TRBD1. The CDR3 is made up of 16 amino acids. Germline CDR1 SGHKS, CDR2 YYEKEE (reference sequence). Germline trimming cut 4 bases from V and 6 bases from J; bases unmatched to any gene: 12. CDR3: CASSPRQGPYAGELFF. The CDR3 DNA is TGTGCCAGCAGCCCCCGACAGGGACCCTATGCCGGGGAGCTGTTTTTT. Using reference TRBV5-5 and TRBJ2-2 for the parts outside the CDR3, the full variable domain is DAGVTQSPTHLIKTRGQQVTLRCSPISGHKSVSWYQQVLGQGPQFIFQYYEKEERGRGNFPDRFSARQFPNYSSELNVNALLLGDSALYLCASSPRQGPYAGELFFGEGSRLTVL.

The rearrangement links TRBV7-3 to TRBJ2-7, with 9 bases that match TRBD1. Unmatched junction bases numbered 1, after V lost 0 bases and J lost 4 bases. CDR1 is SGHTA, CDR2 FQGTGA, per germline. CDR3 length: 14 residues. The CDR3 DNA reads as TGTGCCAGCAGCTTAACGGGACAGGGATACGAGCAGTACTTC. Protein: CASSLTGQGYEQYF. The entire variable domain, with the rest obtained from reference TRBV7-3 and TRBJ2-7, is as follows: GAGVSQTPSNKVTEKGKYVELRCDPISGHTALYWYRQSLGQGPEFLIYFQGTGAADDSGLPNDRFFAVRPEGSVSTLKIQRTERGDSAVYLCASSLTGQGYEQYFGPGTRLTVT.

This clonotype was picked up a small number of times. The chain joins TRBV19 to TRBJ2-3; 7 bases align to TRBD1. The length of the CDR3 is 15 residues. CDR1 LNHDA and CDR2 SQIVND come from the germline V gene (reference sequence). V trimming: 8 bases; J trimming: 3 bases; junction bases outside the gene matches: 11. CDR3 amino acids: CASEGQGDPTDTQYF. The CDR3 region has the DNA TGTGCCAGTGAAGGGCAGGGGGATCCGACAGATACGCAGTATTTT.

This clonotype was seen a handful of times. CDR3 sequence reads: CASSESGQGATEAFF. The CDR3 DNA is TGCGCCAGCAGTGAGTCGGGGCAGGGGGCCACTGAAGCTTTCTTT. V and J are TRBV10-1 and TRBJ1-1; TRBD1 matches at 8 bases. CDR3 size: 15 residues. Germline lookup yields CDR1 WNHNN and CDR2 SYGVQD (reference sequence). With 0 bases clipped from V and 4 bases from J, the junction kept 4 bases outside the gene matches.

This clonotype has a count of ten or more. The chain links TRBV7-6 to TRBJ2-5; tentatively, D is TRBD1 (6 bases). CDR3 length equals 15 residues. V was trimmed by 5 bases and J by 5 bases, leaving 18 bases between them. CDR1 is SGHVS and CDR2 is FNYEAQ in the germline V gene. The CDR3 protein is CASSPDSFRRETQYF. As DNA, the CDR3 is TGTGCCAGCAGCCCGGACAGCTTCCGACGGGAGACCCAGTACTTC.

This chain joins TRBV7-6 and TRBJ2-2; tentatively, D is TRBD1 or TRBD2 (5 bases each). Germline V CDR1 and CDR2: SGHVS, FNYEAQ. This CDR3 spans 15 amino acids. V was trimmed by 5 bases and J by 2 bases, leaving 12 bases between them. CDR3 sequence reads: CASSRGRFNTGELFF. The CDR3 DNA sequence: TGTGCCAGCAGCCGGGGACGGTTTAACACCGGGGAGCTGTTTTTT.

The CDR3 spells CASSLLASSNQPQHF. The DNA for the CDR3 is TGTGCCAGCAGTTTATTGGCTTCCAGCAATCAGCCCCAGCATTTT. The J gene is TRBJ1-5, the V gene TRBV12-3 or TRBV12-4; D is uncertain. The V gene lost 2 bases and the J gene lost 1 base, with 9 bases spanning the gap. There are 15 residues in the CDR3.

This clonotype was seen many times. The rearrangement joins TRBV4-2 to TRBJ2-5; 10 positions match TRBD1. Germline V gene lookup returns CDR1 LGHNA and CDR2 YNFKEQ. The CDR3 is 15 residues long. V shed 4 bases and J 5 bases; nucleotides not matched to a gene: 7. In DNA, the CDR3 is TGTGCCAGCAGCCGTAAGACAGGGGGCTCGGAGACCCAGTACTTC. The encoded protein is CASSRKTGGSETQYF.

In its sample, this clonotype was seen a few times. The CDR3 nucleotides read TGTGCCTGGAGTGGACTAGCGGGGAACACCGGGGAGCTGTTTTTT. Its protein is CAWSGLAGNTGELFF. The chain carries TRBV30 and TRBJ2-2; TRBD2 aligns across 10 bases. This CDR3 is 15 amino acids long. Germline V lookup: CDR1 GTSNPN, CDR2 SVGIG (reference sequence). Trimming removed 1 base from V and 1 base from J; junction bases left unmatched: 0. Full variable domain (outside the CDR3, taken from reference TRBV30 and TRBJ2-2): SQTIHQWPATLVQPVGSPLSLECTVEGTSNPNLYWYRQAAGRGLQLLFYSVGIGQISSEVPQNLSASRPQDRQFILSSKKLLLSDSGFYLCAWSGLAGNTGELFFGEGSRLTVL.

The V call is TRBV12-3 or TRBV12-4, the J call TRBJ1-1; tentatively, D is TRBD1 (6 bases). CDR3 size: 14 residues. Trimming shortened V by 7 bases and J by 3 bases, and 15 bases separated the two germline ends. The CDR3 loop is CASTPRTADTEAFF. In DNA form, the CDR3 reads TGTGCCAGCACCCCTAGGACAGCGGACACTGAAGCTTTCTTT.

This clonotype was picked up many times. This chain links TRBV19 with TRBJ2-2, with 7 bases aligning to TRBD1. The CDR3 is 14 amino acids. Germline CDR1 LNHDA, CDR2 SQIVND (reference sequence). With V trimmed by 5 bases and J by 6 bases, 6 bases remained unmatched. The CDR3 here is CASSPTTGAGELFF. For the CDR3, the DNA is TGTGCCAGTAGTCCAACAACAGGGGCCGGGGAGCTGTTTTTT.

This clonotype came up a few times. The genes are TRBV11-1 and TRBJ2-7; D call uncertain. This CDR3 is 15 amino acids long. Looked up from germline, CDR1 is SGHAT and CDR2 is FQDESV (reference sequence). V dropped 3 bases and J dropped 0 bases, with 12 bases sitting between them. CDR3 amino acids: CASSFEVRSSYEQYF. The CDR3 DNA reads as TGTGCCAGCAGCTTCGAGGTTAGGAGCTCCTACGAGCAGTACTTC.

In this sample, this clonotype turned up a few times. The genes are TRBV19 and TRBJ1-2, with TRBD1 identical over 10 bases. V lost 9 bases and J lost 2; bases outside the gene matches: 3. The CDR3 runs to 13 residues. Germline V gene data show CDR1 as LNHDA and CDR2 as SQIVND (reference sequence). The chain's CDR3 is CASRTGGNYGYTF. Here the CDR3 DNA reads TGTGCCAGCCGGACAGGGGGGAACTATGGCTACACCTTC.

Points on this clonotype: A much more abundant neighbour one base away suggests this may be a read error. The chain employs TRBV18 and TRBJ1-5; 9 bases line up with TRBD1. Per the germline V gene, CDR1 is KGHSH and CDR2 is LQKENI. The CDR3 spans 15 residues. Trimming took 4 bases from V and 6 from J; bases not matched to a gene: 7. As DNA, the CDR3 is TGTGCCAGCTCACAACAGGGACAGGGTCTTCAGCCCCAGCATTTT. Its translation is CASSQQGQGLQPQHF.

This clonotype has a handful of counts. The chain recombines TRBV7-6 with TRBJ1-1; TRBD1 aligns across 11 bases. Unmatched junction bases numbered 9, after V lost 6 bases and J lost 3 bases. The CDR3 runs to 16 residues. Germline assignment: CDR1 SGHVS and CDR2 FNYEAQ. The CDR3 loop is CASRPDRGLGDTEAFF. In DNA form, the CDR3 reads TGTGCCAGCAGGCCGGACAGGGGGCTTGGGGACACTGAAGCTTTCTTT.

This clonotype was seen a handful of times. The chain carries TRBV2 and TRBJ2-1; tentatively, D is TRBD2 (6 bases). The germline V and J ends were trimmed by 7 bases and 0 bases, with 13 bases remaining between them. Germline V gene sequence: CDR1 SNHLY, CDR2 FYNNEI. The CDR3 extends over 15 amino acids. CDR3: CASTRDSSSYNEQFF. DNA for the CDR3: TGTGCCAGCACCCGGGACTCGAGCTCCTACAATGAGCAGTTCTTC. The full variable domain, in which reference TRBV2 and TRBJ2-1 provide the parts outside the CDR3, is EPEVTQTPSHQVTQMGQEVILRCVPISNHLYFYWYRQILGQKVEFLVSFYNNEISEKSEIFDDQFSVERPDGSNFTLKIRSTKLEDSAMYFCASTRDSSSYNEQFFGPGTRLTVL.

This clonotype occurred many times. V usage is TRBV4-2 and J usage is TRBJ2-2; TRBD2 matches at 9 bases. V lost 1 base to trimming and J lost 5 bases; unmatched junction nucleotides: 5. The CDR3 is made up of 16 amino acids. Germline V lookup: CDR1 LGHNA, CDR2 YNFKEQ. CDR3 residues: CASSQGVSGGTGELFF. In DNA form, the CDR3 reads TGTGCCAGCAGCCAAGGTGTCAGCGGGGGGACCGGGGAGCTGTTTTTT.

The chain has TRBV28 and TRBJ2-7, with a tentative D call TRBD2 (6 bases). Germline loops: CDR1 MDHEN, CDR2 SYDVKM. Trimming pared 7 bases from V and 0 bases from J, leaving 16 bases between. The CDR3 runs 15 residues. The CDR3, as DNA: TGTGCCAGCAAGGGAAGAGCGGGTGACTCCTACGAGCAGTACTTC. It encodes CASKGRAGDSYEQYF.